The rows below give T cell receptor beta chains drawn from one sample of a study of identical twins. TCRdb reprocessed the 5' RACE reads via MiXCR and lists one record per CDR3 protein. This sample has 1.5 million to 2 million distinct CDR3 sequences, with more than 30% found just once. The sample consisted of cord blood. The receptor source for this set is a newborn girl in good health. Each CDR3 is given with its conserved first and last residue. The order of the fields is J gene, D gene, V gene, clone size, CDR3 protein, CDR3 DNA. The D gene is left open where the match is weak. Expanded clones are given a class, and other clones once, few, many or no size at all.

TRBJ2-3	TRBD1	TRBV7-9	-	CASSRIPGGGTDTQYF	TGTGCCAGCAGCCGCATTCCAGGGGGCGGTACAGATACGCAGTATTTT
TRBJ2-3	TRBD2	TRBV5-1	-	CASSLGFLPKAGAVSTDTQYF	TGCGCCAGCAGCTTGGGATTTCTTCCCAAAGCGGGAGCTGTTAGCACAGATACGCAGTATTTT
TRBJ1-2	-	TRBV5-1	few	CASSLRGQTGFYGYTF	TGCGCCAGCAGCTTGAGGGGCCAAACAGGTTTCTATGGCTACACCTTC
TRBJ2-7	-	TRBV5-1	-	CASSLGWSSYEQYF	TGCGCCAGCAGCTTGGGGTGGAGCTCCTACGAGCAGTACTTC
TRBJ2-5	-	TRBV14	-	CASSQYRAQETQYF	TGTGCCAGCAGCCAATACAGGGCGCAAGAGACCCAGTACTTC
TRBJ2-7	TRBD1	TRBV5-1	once	CASSFKGAGYEQYF	TGCGCCAGCAGCTTCAAGGGGGCTGGCTACGAGCAGTACTTC
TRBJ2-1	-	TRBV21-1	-	CASSKRLARRSYNEQFF	TGTGCCAGCAGCAAAAGGCTAGCCCGAAGGTCCTACAATGAGCAGTTCTTC
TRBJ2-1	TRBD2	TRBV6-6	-	CASSSPTSGGANEQFF	TGTGCCAGCAGTTCGCCGACTAGCGGGGGGGCGAATGAGCAGTTCTTC
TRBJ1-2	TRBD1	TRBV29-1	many	CSVEDQQGTTGYTF	TGCAGCGTTGAAGATCAACAGGGGACGACTGGCTACACCTTC
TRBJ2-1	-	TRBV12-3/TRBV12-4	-	CASSPGLPSGNEQFF	TGTGCCAGCAGTCCAGGCCTGCCCTCGGGCAATGAGCAGTTCTTC
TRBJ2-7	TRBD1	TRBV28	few	CASRQPGGYEQYF	TGTGCCAGCAGACAACCAGGGGGCTACGAGCAGTACTTC
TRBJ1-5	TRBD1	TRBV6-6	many	CASNGQGNQPQHF	TGTGCCAGCAATGGACAGGGGAATCAGCCCCAGCATTTT
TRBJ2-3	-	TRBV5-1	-	CASSLVGVRGLRDTQYF	TGCGCCAGCAGCTTGGTAGGGGTCAGGGGTCTTAGAGATACGCAGTATTTT
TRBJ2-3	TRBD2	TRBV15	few	CATSRGTSGSAKDTQYF	TGTGCCACCAGCAGAGGGACTAGCGGGAGTGCAAAGGATACGCAGTATTTT
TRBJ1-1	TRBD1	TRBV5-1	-	CASSVPGQGTEAFF	TGCGCCAGCAGCGTCCCGGGACAGGGAACTGAAGCTTTCTTT
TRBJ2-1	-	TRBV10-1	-	CASSESLGQYNEQFF	TGCGCCAGCAGTGAGAGTCTAGGACAGTACAATGAGCAGTTCTTC
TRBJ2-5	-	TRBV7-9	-	CASSLPPRQIDHETQYF	TGTGCCAGCAGCTTACCACCCAGACAGATTGATCATGAGACCCAGTACTTC
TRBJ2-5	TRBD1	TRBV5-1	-	CASRTGSLRETQYF	TGCGCCAGCAGGACAGGGAGCTTGAGGGAGACCCAGTACTTC
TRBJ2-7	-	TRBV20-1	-	CSASADRTYEQYF	TGCAGTGCTAGTGCGGACAGAACCTACGAGCAGTACTTC
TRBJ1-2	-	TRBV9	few	CASSVVSSYGYTF	TGTGCCAGCAGCGTTGTTTCTTCCTATGGCTACACCTTC